This T cell receptor (beta chain) emerged from a study of tumor-infiltrating lymphocytes in primary liver carcinoma. Taking about 18-31 mg of unsorted bulk tissue, the authors co-extracted RNA and DNA. About this clonotype: Just one base apart from a much larger clone, this may be a read error.

Total RNA amounting to around 530 ng was the source from which TCR beta cDNA was made with a constant-region primer. Libraries for TCR beta were built through three nested multiplex PCR rounds, which together made up a slightly modified ARM-PCR procedure. In the first two PCR rounds, TRBV1-TRBV30 forward primers were paired with a C-beta reverse primer, and each round lasted roughly 10 cycles. TCRdb called the multiplex PCR reads again in MiXCR, with one record for every CDR3 protein. The table includes about 120,000 distinct CDR3 sequences, around 60% detected once. The V gene's germline CDR1 is MGHRA and CDR2 YSYEKL. The CDR3 is made up of 16 amino acids. Trimming pared 4 bases from V and 0 bases from J, leaving 14 bases between.

The source of this sequence is a woman in her fifties or sixties with primary liver carcinoma and hepatitis B virus infection. Material: liver tumor tissue from sampling region 1. Indicated subset: tumor region T1, superior pole. V and J are TRBV4-1 and TRBJ2-3; D might be TRBD1 or TRBD2, each matching 5 bases. The CDR3 DNA reads TGCGCCAGCAGCCCCCGGGGCGGAGCTAGCACAGATACGCAGTATTTT. Protein sequence: CASSPRGGASTDTQYF.